One sample yielded the 30 T cell receptor beta chains listed below, sequenced in a study of T cells in Graves' hyperthyroidism and ophthalmopathy. It was RNA transcripts that yielded the amplified TCR beta CDR3 regions. HTBI primers were used for first-round RT-PCR of the TCR CDR3. MiXCR, applied by TCRdb to the multiplex PCR reads, yields one record per CDR3 protein. The sample carries about 480,000 distinct CDR3 sequences, around a fifth recorded once. The specimen sequenced was blood. Receptor source: a woman between 70 and 85 years old with Graves' ophthalmopathy.

The chain carries TRBV29-1 and TRBJ2-3, with a possible D match to TRBD2 (5 bases). V was cut by 1 base and J by 2 bases, with 13 bases left in between. Looked up from germline, CDR1 is SQVTM and CDR2 is ANQGSEA. The CDR3 is 15 residues long. The CDR3 loop reads CSVEGLARLTDTQYF. DNA of the CDR3: TGCAGCGTTGAAGGGTTAGCGCGACTCACAGATACGCAGTATTTT.

The rearrangement joins TRBV15 to TRBJ2-2, with 8 bases lining up with TRBD1. Trimming removed 0 bases from V and 4 bases from J; junction bases left unmatched: 7. Germline V gene data show CDR1 as LNHNV and CDR2 as YYDKDF (reference sequence). There are 17 residues in the CDR3. The DNA for the CDR3 is TGTGCCACCAGCAGAGATCCGAGGACAGGGTCCACCGGGGAGCTGTTTTTT. This translates into CATSRDPRTGSTGELFF.

The chain links TRBV30 to TRBJ1-2; D perhaps matches TRBD1 (5 bases). Per germline, CDR1 GTSNPN and CDR2 SVGIG (reference sequence). The V end lost 3 bases, the J end lost 11 bases, and 13 bases lay between the germline ends. This CDR3 is 11 amino acids long. CDR3 DNA: TGTGCCTGGAGGAACGGCGGGGGGTACACCTTC. It translates to CAWRNGGGYTF.

This sequence joins TRBV5-1 and TRBJ2-5, with TRBD1 identical over 7 bases. Germline V gene data show CDR1 as SGHRS and CDR2 as YFSETQ. V dropped 3 bases and J dropped 4; count of bases not matched to a gene: 3. This CDR3 has 13 residues. In DNA form, the CDR3 reads TGCGCCAGCAGCTCAGGACAGGCAGAGACCCAGTACTTC. Amino acid sequence: CASSSGQAETQYF.

V and J are TRBV7-8 and TRBJ1-1, with D possibly matching TRBD1 (6 bases). This CDR3 spans 14 amino acids. Germline lookup yields CDR1 SGHVS and CDR2 FQNEAQ. Trimming took off 6 bases at V and 0 bases at J, with 11 bases between the two ends. The CDR3 loop reads CASRNQGLNTEAFF. In DNA form, the CDR3 reads TGTGCCAGCAGGAATCAGGGGCTGAACACTGAAGCTTTCTTT. Full variable domain (missing parts from reference TRBV7-8 and TRBJ1-1): GAGVSQSPRYKVAKRGQDVALRCDPISGHVSLFWYQQALGQGPEFLTYFQNEAQLDKSGLPSDRFFAERPEGSVSTLKIQRTQQEDSAVYLCASRNQGLNTEAFFGQGTRLTVV.

Concerning this clonotype itself: One end of the junction does not line up with germline, which may come from a read error. This chain links TRBV5-1 with TRBJ2-7; 10 nucleotides line up with TRBD1. The germline gives CDR1 SGHRS, CDR2 YFSETQ. The CDR3 sequence is 17 residues long. The CDR3 region is CASSPRFRDRGTYEQYF. The CDR3 nucleotides are TGTGCCAGCAGCCCTAGGTTCCGGGACAGGGGAACCTACGAGCAGTACTTC.

This sequence joins TRBV28 and TRBJ1-2, with unresolved D. CDR3 length: 11 residues. V lost 6 bases and J lost 8, with 10 bases in between. The germline gives CDR1 MDHEN, CDR2 SYDVKM. CDR3 region: CASRVPRGYTF. The CDR3 DNA reads TGTGCCAGCAGAGTACCCCGGGGCTACACCTTC.

This chain connects TRBV6-5 to TRBJ2-7; D ambiguous. The length of the CDR3 is 14 residues. Germline V gene sequence: CDR1 MNHEY, CDR2 SVGAGI. Deletions cut 0 bases from V and 1 base from J, with 7 bases between. This chain's CDR3 is CASSYSSRSYEQYF. For the CDR3, the DNA is TGTGCCAGCAGTTACTCTTCCCGATCCTACGAGCAGTACTTC.

This sequence joins TRBV9 and TRBJ2-3; TRBD2 matches at 10 bases. This CDR3 contains 17 residues. V shed 2 bases and J 2 bases; nucleotides not matched to a gene: 8. The germline gives CDR1 SGDLS, CDR2 YYNGEE. CDR3 loop: CASSVGILAGSTDTQYF. The CDR3, as DNA: TGTGCCAGCAGCGTTGGTATACTAGCGGGGTCCACAGATACGCAGTATTTT.

This clonotype was recorded a few times. The chain couples TRBV18 to TRBJ2-1; the match to TRBD2 covers 7 bases. This CDR3 spans 15 amino acids. V lost 2 bases to trimming and J lost 9 bases; unmatched junction nucleotides: 10. Per germline, CDR1 KGHSH and CDR2 LQKENI. CDR3 in amino acids: CASSPTIAGEGEQFF. CDR3 nucleotides: TGTGCCAGCTCACCAACCATCGCGGGAGAGGGTGAGCAGTTCTTC.

The V call is TRBV3-1, the J call TRBJ1-5, with D possibly being TRBD1 (6 bases). Germline values: CDR1 LGHDT, CDR2 YNNKEL (reference sequence). The CDR3 totals 16 residues. V lost 1 base, J lost 6 bases, and 16 bases lay in between. CDR3 DNA: TGTGCCAGCAGCCAAGGGACAGCCGAACTAGGTCAGCCCCAGCATTTT. This sequence encodes CASSQGTAELGQPQHF.

This clonotype was detected ten times or more. V gene TRBV12-3 or TRBV12-4 combines with J gene TRBJ1-5; D not certain. The CDR3 length is 14 residues. The V and J ends lost 4 bases and 1 base respectively, with 8 bases between them. The CDR3: CASSSGSSNQPQHF. For the CDR3, the DNA is TGTGCCAGCAGTTCGGGCTCAAGCAATCAGCCCCAGCATTTT.

In this sample, this clonotype turned up many times. This chain connects TRBV27 to TRBJ1-4; 10 nucleotides agree with TRBD1. This CDR3 has 16 amino acids. Germline CDR1 is MNHEY and CDR2 is SMNVEV (reference sequence). Germline trimming cut 3 bases from V and 8 bases from J; bases unmatched to any gene: 9. The CDR3 coding sequence is TGTGCCAGCAGTTTGGACAGGGGGACGATGGGCGAAAAACTGTTTTTT. Its protein is CASSLDRGTMGEKLFF.

Here the CDR3 reads CASSLGGTENEKLFF. Here the CDR3 DNA reads TGTGCCAGCAGCTTAGGGGGGACAGAAAATGAAAAACTGTTTTTT. This chain joins TRBV7-2 and TRBJ1-4; 7 positions match TRBD1. The CDR3 spans 15 residues. The V and J ends lost 1 base and 5 bases, in that order; junction bases with no gene match: 4. Germline V gene lookup returns CDR1 SGHTA and CDR2 FQGNSA. Variable domain in full (rest from reference TRBV7-2 and TRBJ1-4): GAGVSQSPSNKVTEKGKDVELRCDPISGHTALYWYRQSLGQGLEFLIYFQGNSAPDKSGLPSDRFSAERTGGSVSTLTIQRTQQEDSAVYLCASSLGGTENEKLFFGSGTQLSVL.

This chain uses TRBV28 with TRBJ1-6; D remains ambiguous. With 2 bases removed from V and 7 bases from J, the gap between germline ends came to 12 bases. Germline V gene sequence: CDR1 MDHEN, CDR2 SYDVKM. CDR3 length: 15 amino acids. CDR3 amino acids: CASSLRERSNSPLHF. CDR3 bases: TGTGCCAGCAGTTTAAGGGAGAGGTCGAATTCACCCCTCCACTTT. The whole variable domain, filled in from reference TRBV28 and TRBJ1-6, reads DVKVTQSSRYLVKRTGEKVFLECVQDMDHENMFWYRQDPGLGLRLIYFSYDVKMKEKGDIPEGYSVSREKKERFSLILESASTNQTSMYLCASSLRERSNSPLHFGNGTRLTVT.

This clonotype was observed many times. The chain carries TRBV28 and TRBJ2-7; TRBD1 matches 7 bases. Looked up from germline, CDR1 is MDHEN and CDR2 is SYDVKM. V lost 7 bases to trimming and J lost 4 bases; unmatched junction nucleotides: 4. The CDR3 has 12 residues. CDR3 region: CASNRGAYEQYF. In nucleotides, the CDR3 is TGTGCCAGCAACAGGGGAGCGTACGAGCAGTACTTC.

V and J are TRBV7-6 and TRBJ2-1; 7 bases align to TRBD1. CDR3 size: 15 residues. CDR1 SGHVS and CDR2 FNYEAQ come from the germline V gene. After removal of 3 bases from V and 5 bases from J, the junction contained 7 bases not matched to a gene. CDR3 sequence reads: CASSFADRANNEQFF. The CDR3 region has the DNA TGTGCCAGCAGCTTCGCCGACAGGGCCAACAATGAGCAGTTCTTC.

This clonotype came up many times. The rearrangement joins TRBV12-3 or TRBV12-4 to TRBJ2-1, with 14 bases matching TRBD2. V was clipped by 5 bases and J by 6 bases; unmatched bases: 3. The CDR3 extends over 15 amino acids. CDR3 nucleotide sequence: TGTGCCAGCAGTACCGGGACTAGCGGGAGCAATGAGCAGTTCTTC. Translation gives CASSTGTSGSNEQFF.

V is TRBV5-4 and J is TRBJ2-5, with 7 bases that match TRBD2. Germline CDR1 SGHNT, CDR2 YYREEE (reference sequence). V lost 4 bases and J lost 5; bases outside the gene matches: 17. The CDR3 length is 17 residues. CDR3 coding DNA: TGTGCCAGCAGCCACGTGGGAACCAGCGGGATGGGGGAGACCCAGTACTTC. It is translated as CASSHVGTSGMGETQYF.

The J gene is TRBJ2-1, the V gene TRBV27; no clear D gene. CDR1 is MNHEY and CDR2 is SMNVEV in the germline V gene (reference sequence). This CDR3 is 12 amino acids long. V shed 6 bases and J shed 5 bases, with 8 bases lying between them. The CDR3 sequence: CASRRFDNEQFF. The CDR3 nucleotides read TGTGCCAGCAGGCGTTTCGACAATGAGCAGTTCTTC.

A few counts support this clonotype. V gene TRBV29-1 combines with J gene TRBJ1-1; D is ambiguous. This CDR3 is built from 12 residues. The V end was cut by 5 bases, the J end by 4 bases, with 11 bases between. CDR1 and CDR2 from the germline V gene are SQVTM and ANQGSEA. CDR3 in amino acids: CSVLIRTTEAFF. CDR3 bases: TGCAGCGTTTTGATCAGGACCACTGAAGCTTTCTTT.

This clonotype appeared a single time. The V and J genes are TRBV12-5 and TRBJ2-3; D may be TRBD1 (6 bases). Deletions cut 3 bases from V and 2 bases from J, with 15 bases between. From germline, CDR1 is LGHNT and CDR2 FRNRAP. This CDR3 has 16 residues. CDR3 residues: CASGFGAGAFTDTQYF. The CDR3 region has the DNA TGTGCTAGTGGTTTCGGGGCAGGGGCCTTCACAGATACGCAGTATTTT.

This clonotype has ten or more counts. V and J are TRBV11-2 and TRBJ1-1, with a weak D call TRBD1 (6 bases). Trimming removed 5 bases from V and 1 base from J, with 17 bases in between. Germline CDR1 SGHAT, CDR2 FQNNGV. This CDR3 is built from 16 residues. CDR3: CASSPPLAGANTEAFF. The CDR3 nucleotides are TGTGCCAGCAGCCCGCCTCTAGCGGGGGCGAACACTGAAGCTTTCTTT.

For this clonotype: A clone one base away is much larger, so this may be a read error. This chain uses TRBV11-2 with TRBJ2-7, with 11 positions matching TRBD2. Gene TRBJ2-1 matches the end of the DNA better, so the J call may be wrong. The germline gives CDR1 SGHAT, CDR2 FQNNGV. This CDR3 is 15 amino acids long. CDR3 sequence: CASSLLAGGSYEQFF. The CDR3 DNA reads TGTGCCAGCAGCTTACTAGCGGGAGGATCCTACGAGCAGTTCTTC.

The genes are TRBV28 and TRBJ2-7; D perhaps matches TRBD2 (5 bases). The CDR3 runs 16 residues. Germline CDR1 and CDR2: MDHEN and SYDVKM. Trimming shortened V by 6 bases and J by 2 bases, and 20 bases separated the two germline ends. CDR3 protein: CASRTLLAGTAYEQYF. The CDR3 coding sequence is TGTGCCAGCAGAACCCTTCTCGCGGGTACAGCCTACGAGCAGTACTTC.

This clonotype was observed a few times. The chain links TRBV7-2 to TRBJ2-1, with D possibly TRBD2 on 6 matching bases. The assigned J gene may be wrong: the sequence end matches TRBJ2-7 better. This CDR3 has 13 residues. Germline CDR1 reads SGHTA; CDR2 reads FQGNSA. CDR3 sequence reads: CASSLGGYNEQYF. CDR3 nucleotides: TGTGCCAGCAGCTTGGGAGGCTACAATGAGCAGTACTTC.

This clonotype occurred a few times. The chain combines TRBV7-8 with TRBJ1-4; D not resolved. The CDR3 covers 15 residues. The germline V gene has CDR1 SGHVS and CDR2 FQNEAQ. V was shortened by 5 bases and J by 3 bases, with 13 bases between the two germline ends. The CDR3 here is CASSKVLASNEKLFF. Written as DNA, the CDR3 is TGTGCCAGCAGCAAGGTCTTGGCCTCTAATGAAAAACTGTTTTTT.

J is TRBJ2-2 and V is TRBV10-1; maybe TRBD2 (5 bases). V was clipped by 4 bases and J by 3 bases, with 9 bases between them. CDR1 is WNHNN, CDR2 SYGVQD, per germline (reference sequence). The CDR3 runs to 14 residues. CDR3 protein: CASSGRADTGELFF. The CDR3, as DNA: TGCGCCAGCAGTGGGAGAGCGGACACCGGGGAGCTGTTTTTT.

This clonotype was seen repeatedly, ten times or more. V usage is TRBV6-1 and J usage is TRBJ1-2; a possible D gene is TRBD1 (6 bases). CDR1 is MNHNS, CDR2 SASEGT, per germline. This CDR3 spans 13 amino acids. The V end lost 6 bases, the J end lost 4 bases, and 12 bases lay between the germline ends. The CDR3: CASRMDSIYGYTF. For the CDR3, the DNA is TGTGCCAGCAGGATGGACAGTATCTATGGCTACACCTTC.

This clonotype was seen repeatedly, ten times or more. CDR3: CASSRTSGRDTQYF. CDR3 nucleotides: TGTGCCAGCAGCCGGACTAGCGGGAGGGATACGCAGTATTTT. The chain recombines TRBV7-2 with TRBJ2-3; 14 bases map to TRBD2. J gave up 6 bases and V 5 bases, and 1 base lay outside the gene matches. Germline values: CDR1 SGHTA, CDR2 FQGNSA. The CDR3 is made up of 14 amino acids.